A selection of T cell receptor beta chains follows, all from one sample in a study of blood T cell repertoires in COVID-19. Generated by immunoSEQ multiplex PCR, the TCRdb table keeps only in-frame clones and is missing some. The sample yields roughly 250,000 clones, around 89% seen once. Sequencing used PBMCs or T cells enriched from blood (not recorded which). Receptors originate from a man in his forties or fifties who had been exposed to COVID-19. The CDR3 runs from the conserved cysteine through the conserved F or W. The D gene is left open where the match is weak. Clone sizes are given selectively: once, few, many, or a class where the clone is expanded.

. | TRBJ1-4 | TRBD1 | 14 | TRBV5-4 | TGTGCCAGCAGCGACAGACAGGGAATTGAAAAACTGTTTTTT | CASSDRQGIEKLFF
. | TRBJ1-1 | . | 13 | TRBV11-3 | TGTGCCAGCAGCTTAGGGAGTAACACTGAAGCTTTCTTT | CASSLGSNTEAFF
. | TRBJ1-1 | . | 12 | TRBV5-4 | TGTGCCAGCAGCTTCCCCAGGGCTGAAGCTTTCTTT | CASSFPRAEAFF
. | TRBJ1-2 | . | 12 | TRBV28 | TGTGCCAGCACCAAAGCTCGTTATGGCTACACCTTC | CASTKARYGYTF
. | TRBJ1-2 | TRBD1 | 13 | TRBV19 | TGTGCCAGTAGTATCGGACAGGTCTATGGCTACACCTTC | CASSIGQVYGYTF
. | TRBJ2-2 | . | 16 | TRBV21-1 | TGTGCCAGCAGCGAGGCCGGGACAGGGTGGGCCGGGGAGCTGTTTTTT | CASSEAGTGWAGELFF
. | TRBJ1-1 | TRBD1 | 14 | TRBV11-3 | TGTGCCAGCAGCATTAGGGGACAGGGCCTGCAGGCTTTCTTT | CASSIRGQGLQAFF
. | TRBJ1-5 | TRBD1 | 14 | TRBV20-1 | TGCAGTGCTAGTGGGACAGGAAGCAATCAGCCCCAGCATTTT | CSASGTGSNQPQHF
. | TRBJ1-6 | . | 16 | TRBV27 | TGTGCCAGCAGATTTCTGGGGGCGGATGTGAATTCACCCCTCCACTTT | CASRFLGADVNSPLHF
. | TRBJ1-1 | TRBD1 | 14 | TRBV5-1 | TGCGCCAGCAGGGCCGGGACAGCGAACACTGAAGCTTTCTTT | CASRAGTANTEAFF
. | TRBJ1-1 | TRBD1 | 15 | TRBV29-1 | TGCAGCGTTGAAGGGGTGCAGGGGGCGCACACTGAAGCTTTCTTT | CSVEGVQGAHTEAFF
. | TRBJ1-1 | . | 15 | TRBV4-1 | TGCGCCAGCAGCCAAGATAGACAGCTGAACACTGAAGCTTTCTTT | CASSQDRQLNTEAFF
. | TRBJ1-1 | . | 13 | TRBV5-1 | TGCGCCAGTAATGGACAGTTGAACACTGAAGCTTTCTTT | CASNGQLNTEAFF
. | TRBJ1-1 | . | 10 | TRBV12-3/TRBV12-4 | TGTGCCAGCAGCAACAGTGAAGCTTTCTTT | CASSNSEAFF
. | TRBJ2-3 | TRBD2 | 16 | TRBV5-6 | TGTGCCAGCAGCAAGGGACTAGCGGGGCCCAGGGATACGCAGTATTTT | CASSKGLAGPRDTQYF
. | TRBJ1-3 | . | 15 | TRBV19 | TGTGCCAGTAGTGAGGAACATTCCTCTGGAAACACCATATATTTT | CASSEEHSSGNTIYF
. | TRBJ2-1 | . | 13 | TRBV29-1 | TGCAGCGTTTACCGGGACTCGTCAGATGAGCAGTTCTTC | CSVYRDSSDEQFF
. | TRBJ2-2 | TRBD2 | 17 | TRBV11-3 | TGTGCCAGCAGCTTAGAAAGCGGGGGGGCGTACACCGGGGAGCTGTTTTTT | CASSLESGGAYTGELFF
. | TRBJ2-7 | TRBD1 | 14 | TRBV7-9 | TGTGCCAGCAGCCATCGACAGGGAGACTACGAGCAGTACTTC | CASSHRQGDYEQYF
. | TRBJ2-1 | . | 16 | TRBV9 | TGTGCCAGCAGCGTATCATCGAGCGTGGCCCACAATGAGCAGTTCTTC | CASSVSSSVAHNEQFF
once | TRBJ2-2 | . | 14 | TRBV5-1 | TGCGCCAGCAGCTCGCAAACAGGGATCGGGGAGCTGTTTTTT | CASSSQTGIGELFF
once | TRBJ1-5 | . | 13 | TRBV7-2 | TGTGCCAGCAGCTTATCGGTTAATCAGCCCCAGCATTTT | CASSLSVNQPQHF
. | TRBJ2-1 | TRBD2 | 13 | TRBV12-3/TRBV12-4 | TGTGCCAGCAGCCTAGCGGGAGGTAATGAGCAGTTCTTC | CASSLAGGNEQFF
. | TRBJ1-5 | . | 13 | TRBV12-3/TRBV12-4 | TGTGCCAGCAGTTACAGGGTCAATCAGCCCCAGCATTTT | CASSYRVNQPQHF
. | TRBJ2-1 | TRBD2 | 15 | TRBV11-3 | TGTGCCAGCAGCTCGGGACTAGCGGGAGTCGGTGAGCAGTTCTTC | CASSSGLAGVGEQFF
. | TRBJ2-7 | . | 14 | TRBV7-2 | TGTGCCAGCAGCTTAGGGCGGGGCCACTACGAGCAGTACTTC | CASSLGRGHYEQYF
. | TRBJ1-2 | . | 14 | TRBV28 | TGTGCCAGCAGTTCGTCCAGTTCGGGCTATGGCTACACCTTC | CASSSSSSGYGYTF
. | TRBJ2-1 | . | 16 | TRBV11-3 | TGTGCCAGCAGCTTAGGACGGGGGAGCTCCTACAATGAGCAGTTCTTC | CASSLGRGSSYNEQFF
. | TRBJ2-1 | TRBD1 | 14 | TRBV5-1 | TGCGCCAGCAGCTTCGGGACAGGGGGCGGGGAGCAGTTCTTC | CASSFGTGGGEQFF
. | TRBJ2-5 | . | 16 | TRBV5-1 | TGCGCCAGCAGCCTCGCCGCGGGCTCAGCGGGAGAGACCCAGTACTTC | CASSLAAGSAGETQYF
. | TRBJ2-1 | . | 16 | TRBV4-2 | TGTGCCAGCAGCCAAGATGAGGTACCGCGCTACAATGAGCAGTTCTTC | CASSQDEVPRYNEQFF
. | TRBJ2-7 | . | 15 | TRBV11-2 | TGTGCCAGCAGCTTAGAAGGGACACGGTACTACGAGCAGTACTTC | CASSLEGTRYYEQYF
. | TRBJ2-4 | TRBD1 | 15 | TRBV18 | TGTGCCAGCTCACTCCGGGACAGCCCTATTGACATTCAGTACTTC | CASSLRDSPIDIQYF
. | TRBJ2-7 | . | 13 | TRBV21-1 | TGTGCCATCATTTCGAAGGGGGCGAAGGAGCAGTACTTC | CAIISKGAKEQYF
. | TRBJ1-6 | . | 14 | TRBV3-1/TRBV3-2 | TGTGCCAGCAGCCAAGCAGGGGCGGCTTCACCCCTCCACTTT | CASSQAGAASPLHF
. | TRBJ2-5 | TRBD2 | 16 | TRBV9 | TGTGCCAGCAGCGTAGGATCCAGCGGGGGACAAGAGACCCAGTACTTC | CASSVGSSGGQETQYF
. | TRBJ1-2 | . | 13 | TRBV7-3 | TGTGCCAGCAGCTTAATTGCCGGAGATGGCTACACCTTC | CASSLIAGDGYTF